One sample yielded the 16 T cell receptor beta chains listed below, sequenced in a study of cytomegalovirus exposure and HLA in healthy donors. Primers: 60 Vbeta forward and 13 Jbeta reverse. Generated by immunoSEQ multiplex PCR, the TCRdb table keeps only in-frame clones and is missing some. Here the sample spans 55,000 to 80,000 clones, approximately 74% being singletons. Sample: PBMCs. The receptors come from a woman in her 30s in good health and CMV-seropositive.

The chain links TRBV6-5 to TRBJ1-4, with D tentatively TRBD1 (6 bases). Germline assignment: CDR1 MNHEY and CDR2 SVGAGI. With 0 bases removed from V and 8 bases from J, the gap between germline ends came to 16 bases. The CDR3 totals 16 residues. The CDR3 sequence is CASSYSLSRGGEKLFF. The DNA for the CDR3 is TGTGCCAGCAGTTACTCTCTTTCGAGGGGGGGGGAAAAACTGTTTTTT.

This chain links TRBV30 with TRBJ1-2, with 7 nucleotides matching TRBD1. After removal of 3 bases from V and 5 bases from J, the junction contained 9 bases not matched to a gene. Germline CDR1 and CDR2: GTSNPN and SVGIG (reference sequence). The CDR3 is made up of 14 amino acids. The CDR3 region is CAWRATGLVYGYTF. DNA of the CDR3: TGTGCCTGGAGGGCGACAGGGCTCGTTTATGGCTACACCTTC.

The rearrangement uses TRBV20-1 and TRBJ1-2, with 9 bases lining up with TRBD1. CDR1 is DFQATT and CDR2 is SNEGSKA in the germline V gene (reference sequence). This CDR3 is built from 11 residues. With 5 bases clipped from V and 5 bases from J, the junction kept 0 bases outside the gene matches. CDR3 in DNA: TGCAGTGCTGGGACAGGGTATGGCTACACCTTC. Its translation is CSAGTGYGYTF.

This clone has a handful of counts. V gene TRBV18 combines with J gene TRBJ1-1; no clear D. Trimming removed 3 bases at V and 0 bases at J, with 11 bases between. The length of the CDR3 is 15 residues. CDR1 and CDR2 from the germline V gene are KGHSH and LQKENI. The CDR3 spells CASSPAGRLNTEAFF. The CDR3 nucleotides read TGTGCCAGCTCACCCGCGGGGAGATTGAACACTGAAGCTTTCTTT. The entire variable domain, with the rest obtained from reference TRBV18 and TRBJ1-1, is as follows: NAGVMQNPRHLVRRRGQEARLRCSPMKGHSHVYWYRQLPEEGLKFMVYLQKENIIDESGMPKERFSAEFPKEGPSILRIQQVVRGDSAAYFCASSPAGRLNTEAFFGQGTRLTVV.

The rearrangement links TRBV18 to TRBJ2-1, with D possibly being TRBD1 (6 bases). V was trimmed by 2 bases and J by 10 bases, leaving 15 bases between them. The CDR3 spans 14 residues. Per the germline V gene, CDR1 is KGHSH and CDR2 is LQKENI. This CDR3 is CASSPFATGTEQFF. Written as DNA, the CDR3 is TGTGCCAGCTCACCATTCGCAACCGGGACAGAGCAGTTCTTC.

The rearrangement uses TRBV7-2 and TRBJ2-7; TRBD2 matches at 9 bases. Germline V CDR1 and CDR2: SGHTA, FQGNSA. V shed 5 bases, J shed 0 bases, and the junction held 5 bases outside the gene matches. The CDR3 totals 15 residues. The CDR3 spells CASSALGLASYEQYF. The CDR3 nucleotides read TGTGCCAGCAGCGCGTTGGGACTAGCCTCCTACGAGCAGTACTTC.

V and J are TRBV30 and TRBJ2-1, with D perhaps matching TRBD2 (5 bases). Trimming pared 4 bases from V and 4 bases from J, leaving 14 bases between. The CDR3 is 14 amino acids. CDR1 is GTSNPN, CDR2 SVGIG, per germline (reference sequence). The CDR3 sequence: CAWIPEAGYNEQFF. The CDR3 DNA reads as TGTGCCTGGATCCCTGAGGCGGGTTACAATGAGCAGTTCTTC. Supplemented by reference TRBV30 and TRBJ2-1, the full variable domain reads SQTIHQWPATLVQPVGSPLSLECTVEGTSNPNLYWYRQAAGRGLQLLFYSVGIGQISSEVPQNLSASRPQDRQFILSSKKLLLSDSGFYLCAWIPEAGYNEQFFGPGTRLTVL.

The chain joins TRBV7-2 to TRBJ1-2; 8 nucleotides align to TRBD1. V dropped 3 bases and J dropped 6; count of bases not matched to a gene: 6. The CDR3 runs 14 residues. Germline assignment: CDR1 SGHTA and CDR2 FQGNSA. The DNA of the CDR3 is TGTGCCAGCAGCTTCTCGGACAGGGTCAATGGCTACACCTTC. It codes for CASSFSDRVNGYTF.

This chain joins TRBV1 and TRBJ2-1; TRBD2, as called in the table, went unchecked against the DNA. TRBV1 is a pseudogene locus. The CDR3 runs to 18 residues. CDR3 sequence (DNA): TGCACCAGCAGCCAAGATCTTTCATCAGCGGGCCCTTACAATGAGCAGTTCTTC. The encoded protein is CTSSQDLSSAGPYNEQFF.

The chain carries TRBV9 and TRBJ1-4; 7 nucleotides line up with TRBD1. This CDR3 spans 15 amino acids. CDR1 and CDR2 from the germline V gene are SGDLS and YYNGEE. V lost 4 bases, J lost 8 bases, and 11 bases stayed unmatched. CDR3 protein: CASSPQGLRGEKLFF. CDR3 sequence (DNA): TGTGCCAGCAGCCCCCAGGGACTCAGGGGGGAAAAACTGTTTTTT. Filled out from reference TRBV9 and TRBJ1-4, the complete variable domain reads DSGVTQTPKHLITATGQRVTLRCSPRSGDLSVYWYQQSLDQGLQFLIQYYNGEERAKGNILERFSAQQFPDLHSELNLSSLELGDSALYFCASSPQGLRGEKLFFGSGTQLSVL.

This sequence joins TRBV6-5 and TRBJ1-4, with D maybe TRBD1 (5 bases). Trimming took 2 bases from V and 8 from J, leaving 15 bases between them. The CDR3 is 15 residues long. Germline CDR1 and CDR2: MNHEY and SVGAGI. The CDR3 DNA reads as TGTGCCAGCAGTTACCGCCAGGGTACGAAAGAAAAACTGTTTTTT. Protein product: CASSYRQGTKEKLFF.

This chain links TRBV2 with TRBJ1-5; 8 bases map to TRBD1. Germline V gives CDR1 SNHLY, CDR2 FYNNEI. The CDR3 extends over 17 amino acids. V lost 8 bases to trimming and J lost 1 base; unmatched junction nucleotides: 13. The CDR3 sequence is CASSSLTGVRSNQPQHF. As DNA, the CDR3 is TGTGCCAGCTCGTCTTTGACAGGGGTGAGGAGCAATCAGCCCCAGCATTTT.

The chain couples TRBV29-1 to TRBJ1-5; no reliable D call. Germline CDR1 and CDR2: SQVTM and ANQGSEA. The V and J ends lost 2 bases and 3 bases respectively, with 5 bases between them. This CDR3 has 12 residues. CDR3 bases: TGCAGCGTTGAACTCCCCAATCAGCCCCAGCATTTT. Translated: CSVELPNQPQHF.

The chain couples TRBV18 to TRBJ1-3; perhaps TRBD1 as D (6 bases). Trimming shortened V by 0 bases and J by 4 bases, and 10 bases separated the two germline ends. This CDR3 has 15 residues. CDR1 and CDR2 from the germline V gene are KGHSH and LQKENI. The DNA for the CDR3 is TGTGCCAGCTCACCACCGGGACAAGTCGGAAACACCATATATTTT. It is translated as CASSPPGQVGNTIYF.

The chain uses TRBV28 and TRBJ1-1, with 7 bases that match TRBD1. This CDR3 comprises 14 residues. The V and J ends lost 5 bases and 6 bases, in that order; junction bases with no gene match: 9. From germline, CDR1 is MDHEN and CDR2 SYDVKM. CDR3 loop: CASSPTGEWAEAFF. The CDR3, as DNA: TGTGCCAGCAGTCCTACAGGGGAATGGGCTGAAGCTTTCTTT. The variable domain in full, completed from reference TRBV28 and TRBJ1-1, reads DVKVTQSSRYLVKRTGEKVFLECVQDMDHENMFWYRQDPGLGLRLIYFSYDVKMKEKGDIPEGYSVSREKKERFSLILESASTNQTSMYLCASSPTGEWAEAFFGQGTRLTVV.

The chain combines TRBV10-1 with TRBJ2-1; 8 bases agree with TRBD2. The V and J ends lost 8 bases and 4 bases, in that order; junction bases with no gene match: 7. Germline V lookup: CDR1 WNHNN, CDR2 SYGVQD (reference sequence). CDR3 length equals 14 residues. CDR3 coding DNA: TGCGCCAGCCATAGCGGGACCCAGTACAATGAGCAGTTCTTC. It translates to CASHSGTQYNEQFF.